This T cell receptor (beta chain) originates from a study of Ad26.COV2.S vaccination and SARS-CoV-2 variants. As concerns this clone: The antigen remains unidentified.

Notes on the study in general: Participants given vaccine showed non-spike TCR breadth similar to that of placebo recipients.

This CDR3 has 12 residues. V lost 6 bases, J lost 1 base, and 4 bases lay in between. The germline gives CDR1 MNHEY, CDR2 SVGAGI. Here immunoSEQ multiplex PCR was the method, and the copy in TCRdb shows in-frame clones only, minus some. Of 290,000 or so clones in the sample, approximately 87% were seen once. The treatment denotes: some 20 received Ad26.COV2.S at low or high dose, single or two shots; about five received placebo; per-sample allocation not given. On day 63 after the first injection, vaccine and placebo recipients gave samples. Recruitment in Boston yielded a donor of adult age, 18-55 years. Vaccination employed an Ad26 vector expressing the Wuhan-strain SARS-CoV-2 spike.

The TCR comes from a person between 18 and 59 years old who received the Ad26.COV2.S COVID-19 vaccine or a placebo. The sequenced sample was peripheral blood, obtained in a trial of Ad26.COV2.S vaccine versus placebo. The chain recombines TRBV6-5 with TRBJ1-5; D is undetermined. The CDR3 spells CASRPSNQPQHF. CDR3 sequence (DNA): TGTGCCAGCAGACCAAGCAATCAGCCCCAGCATTTT.